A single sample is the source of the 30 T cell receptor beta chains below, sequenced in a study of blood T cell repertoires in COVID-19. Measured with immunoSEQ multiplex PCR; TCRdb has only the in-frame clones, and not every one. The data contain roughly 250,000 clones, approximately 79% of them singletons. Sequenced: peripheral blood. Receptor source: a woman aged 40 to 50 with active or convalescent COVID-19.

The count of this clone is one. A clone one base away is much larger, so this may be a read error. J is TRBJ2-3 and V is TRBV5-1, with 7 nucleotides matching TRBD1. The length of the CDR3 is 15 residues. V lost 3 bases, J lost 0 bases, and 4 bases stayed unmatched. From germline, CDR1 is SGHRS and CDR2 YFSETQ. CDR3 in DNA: TGCGCCAGCAGCTCCCGGACAGGAAGCACAGATACGCAGTATTTT. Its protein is CASSSRTGSTDTQYF.

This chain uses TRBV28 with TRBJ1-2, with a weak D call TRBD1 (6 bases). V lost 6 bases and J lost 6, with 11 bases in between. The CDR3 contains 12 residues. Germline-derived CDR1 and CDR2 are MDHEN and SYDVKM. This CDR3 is CASRLQGNGYTF. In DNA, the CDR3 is TGTGCCAGCAGGCTACAGGGAAATGGCTACACCTTC.

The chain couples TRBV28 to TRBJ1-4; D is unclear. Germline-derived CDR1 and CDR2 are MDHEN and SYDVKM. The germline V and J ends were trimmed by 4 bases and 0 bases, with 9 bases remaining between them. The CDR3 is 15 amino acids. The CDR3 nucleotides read TGTGCCAGCAGTTCCCCGGGTTCAACTAATGAAAAACTGTTTTTT. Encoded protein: CASSSPGSTNEKLFF.

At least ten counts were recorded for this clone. CDR3 loop: CASSLDQGGEQYF. Here the CDR3 DNA reads TGTGCCAGCAGCTTAGACCAGGGGGGCGAGCAGTACTTC. V is TRBV7-9 and J is TRBJ2-7; maybe TRBD1 (7 bases). CDR1 SEHNR and CDR2 FQNEAQ come from the germline V gene (reference sequence). The CDR3 sequence is 13 residues long. With 1 base removed from V and 6 bases from J, the gap between germline ends came to 10 bases.

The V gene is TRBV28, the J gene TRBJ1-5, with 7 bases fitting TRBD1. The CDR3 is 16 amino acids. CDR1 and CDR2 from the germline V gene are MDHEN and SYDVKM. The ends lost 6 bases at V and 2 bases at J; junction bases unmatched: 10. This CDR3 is CASRSLSGTGNQPQHF. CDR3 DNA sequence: TGTGCCAGCAGATCCCTGTCCGGGACAGGCAATCAGCCCCAGCATTTT.

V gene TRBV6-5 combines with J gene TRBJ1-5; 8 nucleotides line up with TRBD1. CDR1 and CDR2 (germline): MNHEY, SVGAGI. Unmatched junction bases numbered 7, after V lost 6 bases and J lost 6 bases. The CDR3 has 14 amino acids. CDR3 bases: TGTGCCAGCAGGATACAGGGGGTCGCTCAGCCCCAGCATTTT. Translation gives CASRIQGVAQPQHF.

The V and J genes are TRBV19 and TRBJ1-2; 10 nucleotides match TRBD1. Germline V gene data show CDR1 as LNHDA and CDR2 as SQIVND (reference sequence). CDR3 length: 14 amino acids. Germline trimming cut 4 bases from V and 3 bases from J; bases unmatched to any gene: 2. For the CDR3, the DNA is TGTGCCAGTAGTAGGGACAGGGGAGACTATGGCTACACCTTC. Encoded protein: CASSRDRGDYGYTF.

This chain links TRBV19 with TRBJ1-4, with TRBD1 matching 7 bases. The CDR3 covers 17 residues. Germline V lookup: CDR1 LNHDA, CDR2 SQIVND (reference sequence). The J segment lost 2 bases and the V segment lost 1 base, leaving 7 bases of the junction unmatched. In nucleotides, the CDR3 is TGTGCCAGTAGTATAGTAGGTCCGGGACAGACTAATGAAAAACTGTTTTTT. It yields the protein CASSIVGPGQTNEKLFF.

For the CDR3, the DNA is TGCGCCAGCAGCGTGGGGACAGGGGGCGGGGAGCTGTTTTTT. It yields the protein CASSVGTGGGELFF. The chain links TRBV5-1 to TRBJ2-2, with 11 bases lining up with TRBD1. V lost 4 bases and J lost 7; bases outside the gene matches: 3. Germline-derived CDR1 and CDR2 are SGHRS and YFSETQ. The CDR3 sequence is 14 residues long.

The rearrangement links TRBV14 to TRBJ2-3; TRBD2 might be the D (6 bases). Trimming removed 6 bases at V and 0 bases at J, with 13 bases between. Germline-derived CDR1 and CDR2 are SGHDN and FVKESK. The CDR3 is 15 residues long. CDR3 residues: CASSPGRLSTDTQYF. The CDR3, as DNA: TGTGCCAGCAGTCCCGGGAGACTTAGCACAGATACGCAGTATTTT.

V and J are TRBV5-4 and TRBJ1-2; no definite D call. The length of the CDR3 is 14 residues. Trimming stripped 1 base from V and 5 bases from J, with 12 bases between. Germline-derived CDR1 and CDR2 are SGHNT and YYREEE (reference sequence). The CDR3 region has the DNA TGTGCCAGCAGCTTGCCCCGGTTGCCGTATGGCTACACCTTC. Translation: CASSLPRLPYGYTF.

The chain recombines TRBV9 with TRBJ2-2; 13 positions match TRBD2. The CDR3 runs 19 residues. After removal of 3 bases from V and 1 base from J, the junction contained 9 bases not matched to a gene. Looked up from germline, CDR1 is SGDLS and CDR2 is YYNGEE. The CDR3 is CASSASGLAGALNTGELFF. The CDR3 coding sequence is TGTGCCAGCAGCGCCTCCGGACTAGCGGGGGCCTTGAACACCGGGGAGCTGTTTTTT.

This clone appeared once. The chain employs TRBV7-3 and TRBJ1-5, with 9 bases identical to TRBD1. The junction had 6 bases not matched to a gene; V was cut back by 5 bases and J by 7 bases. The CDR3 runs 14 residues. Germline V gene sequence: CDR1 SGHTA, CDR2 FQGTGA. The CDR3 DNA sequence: TGTGCCAGCAGCCCTACAGGGGGCCAACAGCCCCAGCATTTT. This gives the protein CASSPTGGQQPQHF.

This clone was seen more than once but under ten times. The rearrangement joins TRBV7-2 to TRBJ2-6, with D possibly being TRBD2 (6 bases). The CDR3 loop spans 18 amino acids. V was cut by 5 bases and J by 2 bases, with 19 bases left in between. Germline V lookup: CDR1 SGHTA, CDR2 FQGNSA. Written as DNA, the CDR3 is TGTGCCAGCAGCCCCCAAATGACTGCGGGGACTGGGGCCAACGTCCTGACTTTC. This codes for CASSPQMTAGTGANVLTF.

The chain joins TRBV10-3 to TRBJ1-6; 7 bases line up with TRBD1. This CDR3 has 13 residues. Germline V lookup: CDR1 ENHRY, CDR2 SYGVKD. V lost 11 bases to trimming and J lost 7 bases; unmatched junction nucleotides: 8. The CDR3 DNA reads TGTGCCGCCGAGGGGGCGGACAATTCACCCCTCCACTTT. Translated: CAAEGADNSPLHF.

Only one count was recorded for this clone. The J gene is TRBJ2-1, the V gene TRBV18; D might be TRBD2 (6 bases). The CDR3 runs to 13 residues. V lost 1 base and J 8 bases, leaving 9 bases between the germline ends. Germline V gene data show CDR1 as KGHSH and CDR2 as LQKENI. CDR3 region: CASSPLRDYEQFF. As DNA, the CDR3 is TGTGCCAGCTCACCACTCAGGGACTATGAGCAGTTCTTC.

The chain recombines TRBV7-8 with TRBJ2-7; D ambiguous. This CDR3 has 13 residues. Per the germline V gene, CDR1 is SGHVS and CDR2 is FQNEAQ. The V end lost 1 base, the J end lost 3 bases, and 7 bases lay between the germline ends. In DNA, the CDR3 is TGTGCCAGCAGCTTAGATGGCAACTACGAGCAGTACGTC. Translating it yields CASSLDGNYEQYV.

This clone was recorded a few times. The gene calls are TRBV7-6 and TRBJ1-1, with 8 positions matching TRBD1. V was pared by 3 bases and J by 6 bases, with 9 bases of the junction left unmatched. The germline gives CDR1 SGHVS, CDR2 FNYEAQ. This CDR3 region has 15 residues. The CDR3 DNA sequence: TGTGCCAGCAGCTTGGGTTTGGGGACAGGCTCTGAAGCTTTCTTT. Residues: CASSLGLGTGSEAFF. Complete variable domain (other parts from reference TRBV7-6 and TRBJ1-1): GAGVSQSPRYKVTKRGQDVALRCDPISGHVSLYWYRQALGQGPEFLTYFNYEAQQDKSGLPNDRFSAERPEGSISTLTIQRTEQRDSAMYRCASSLGLGTGSEAFFGQGTRLTVV.

CDR3 residues: CASSTQPGQGFGYTF. DNA of the CDR3: TGTGCCAGTAGTACTCAACCGGGACAGGGTTTTGGCTACACCTTC. The chain couples TRBV19 to TRBJ1-2; 9 bases agree with TRBD1. Trimming took 4 bases from V and 7 from J; bases not matched to a gene: 10. Germline V CDR1 and CDR2: LNHDA, SQIVND (reference sequence). The CDR3 covers 15 residues.

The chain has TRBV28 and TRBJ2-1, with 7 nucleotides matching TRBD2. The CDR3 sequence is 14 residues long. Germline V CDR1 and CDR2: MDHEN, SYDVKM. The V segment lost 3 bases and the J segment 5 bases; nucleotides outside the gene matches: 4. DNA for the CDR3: TGTGCCAGCAGTTTCCCACTAGCGAACAATGAGCAGTTCTTC. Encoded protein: CASSFPLANNEQFF.

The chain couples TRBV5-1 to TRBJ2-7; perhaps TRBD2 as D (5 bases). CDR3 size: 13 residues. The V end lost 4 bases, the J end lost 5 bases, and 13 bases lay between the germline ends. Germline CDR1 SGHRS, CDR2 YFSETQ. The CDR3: CASSLGWGDEQYV. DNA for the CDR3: TGCGCCAGCAGCCTGGGGTGGGGAGACGAGCAGTACGTC.

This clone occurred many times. CDR3 DNA: TGTGCCAGCAGTTGGACTAGCACAGATACGCAGTATTTT. As protein: CASSWTSTDTQYF. This chain uses TRBV12-3 or TRBV12-4 with TRBJ2-3; a possible D gene is TRBD2 (5 bases). V was shortened by 4 bases and J by 0 bases, with 5 bases between the two germline ends. The CDR3 contains 13 residues.

The CDR3 sequence: CASSNSGGSTDTQYF. CDR3 DNA: TGTGCCAGCAGTAATAGCGGGGGTAGCACAGATACGCAGTATTTT. The chain uses TRBV6-2 or TRBV6-3 and TRBJ2-3; the match to TRBD2 covers 9 bases. The CDR3 is made up of 15 amino acids. CDR1 MNHEY and CDR2 SVGEGT come from the germline V gene. J was trimmed by 0 bases and V by 5 bases; bases with no gene match: 3.

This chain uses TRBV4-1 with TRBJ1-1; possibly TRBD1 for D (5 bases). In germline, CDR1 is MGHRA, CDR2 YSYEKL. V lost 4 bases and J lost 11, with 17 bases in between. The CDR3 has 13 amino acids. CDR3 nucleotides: TGCGCCAGCAGCCTCAAAACAGGAGGGGCGGCTTTCTTT. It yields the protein CASSLKTGGAAFF.

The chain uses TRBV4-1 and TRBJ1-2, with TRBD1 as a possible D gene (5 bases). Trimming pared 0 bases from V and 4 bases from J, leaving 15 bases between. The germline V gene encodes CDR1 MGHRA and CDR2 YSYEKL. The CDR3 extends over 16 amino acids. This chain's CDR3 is CASSQEGGVTPYGYTF. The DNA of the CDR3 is TGCGCCAGCAGCCAAGAGGGGGGGGTAACCCCCTATGGCTACACCTTC.

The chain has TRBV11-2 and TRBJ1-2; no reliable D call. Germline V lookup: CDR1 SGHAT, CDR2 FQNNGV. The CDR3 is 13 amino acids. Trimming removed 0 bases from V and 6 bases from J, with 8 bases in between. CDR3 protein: CASSLDRGDGYTF. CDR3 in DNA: TGTGCCAGCAGCTTAGATCGGGGAGATGGCTACACCTTC.

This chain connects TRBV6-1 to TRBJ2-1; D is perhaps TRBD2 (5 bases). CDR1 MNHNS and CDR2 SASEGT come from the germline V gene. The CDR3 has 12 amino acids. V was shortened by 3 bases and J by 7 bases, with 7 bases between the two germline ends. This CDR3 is CASSERVNEQFF. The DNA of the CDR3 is TGTGCCAGCAGTGAGAGGGTGAATGAGCAGTTCTTC.

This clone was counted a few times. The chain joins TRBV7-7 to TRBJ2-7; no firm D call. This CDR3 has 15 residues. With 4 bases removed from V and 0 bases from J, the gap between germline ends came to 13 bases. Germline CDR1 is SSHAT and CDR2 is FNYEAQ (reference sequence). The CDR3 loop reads CASSSQSGSSYEQYF. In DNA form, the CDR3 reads TGTGCCAGCAGCTCTCAATCTGGCAGCTCCTACGAGCAGTACTTC.

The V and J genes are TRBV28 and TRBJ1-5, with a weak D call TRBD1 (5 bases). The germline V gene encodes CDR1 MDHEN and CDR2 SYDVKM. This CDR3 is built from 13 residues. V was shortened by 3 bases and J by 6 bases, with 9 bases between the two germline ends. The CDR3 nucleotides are TGTGCCAGCAGTTTGGTGGGGGGTCAGCCCCAGCATTTT. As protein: CASSLVGGQPQHF.

CDR3 amino acids: CASSLGGLGNQPQHF. In nucleotides, the CDR3 is TGTGCCAGCAGCTTGGGGGGGCTCGGCAATCAGCCCCAGCATTTT. J is TRBJ1-5 and V is TRBV11-2; D may be TRBD1 (6 bases). Germline V gene sequence: CDR1 SGHAT, CDR2 FQNNGV. The V end lost 3 bases, the J end lost 2 bases, and 11 bases lay between the germline ends. The CDR3 sequence is 15 residues long.